This T cell receptor beta chain was retrieved from a study of response to subunit inactivated influenza vaccine. V shed 6 bases, J shed 2 bases, and the junction held 3 bases outside the gene matches. Germline V gene lookup returns CDR1 SGHAT and CDR2 FQNNGV. The CDR3 has 16 residues. A single record per CDR3 protein comes from TCRdb applying MiXCR to the RT-PCR reads. This sample yields about 500,000 distinct CDR3 sequences, of which 15% to 20% are seen a single time; less than 4% belongs to the top ten. This clonotype was picked up a small number of times. This TCR was sampled from a man aged 50-75 years who received an inactivated influenza vaccine. This sample comprised CD4+ T cells sorted from PBMCs, obtained less than 30 months after vaccination. The V call is TRBV11-2, the J call TRBJ2-2, with 13 bases matching TRBD2. DNA for the CDR3: TGTGCCAGCAGGGGACTAGCGGGAACAAACACCGGGGAGCTGTTTTTT. Translation gives CASRGLAGTNTGELFF.